These T cell receptor beta chains were read from a single sample in a study of blood T cells in healthy people across ages. One entry per CDR3 protein, called by TCRdb with MiXCR from the 5' RACE reads. Among 1.5 million to 2 million distinct CDR3 sequences listed, roughly 27% were seen once. The sequencing input was blood. The receptors here all came from a young woman in good health. Each CDR3 is given with its conserved first and last residue. D genes are given only for firm matches. Size is omitted from some rows. Given values are once, few, many or a class for expanded clones.

J | V | D | size | CDR3 | DNA
TRBJ2-2 | TRBV7-9 | TRBD1 | few | CASSYGTGINTGELFF | TGTGCCAGCAGCTATGGGACAGGGATCAACACCGGGGAGCTGTTTTTT
TRBJ1-3 | TRBV5-1 | . | few | CASSLEAVRNTIYF | TGCGCCAGCAGCTTGGAGGCTGTCCGGAACACCATATATTTT
TRBJ1-1 | TRBV11-2 | . | . | CASSGSLVAEAFF | TGTGCCAGCAGCGGCAGTCTGGTGGCGGAAGCTTTCTTT
TRBJ2-5 | TRBV20-1 | . | . | CSATGSYLVETQYF | TGCAGTGCTACCGGAAGCTACCTCGTAGAGACCCAGTACTTC
TRBJ2-7 | TRBV5-5 | . | few | CASALAPGRPYEQYF | TGTGCCAGCGCCCTAGCCCCGGGACGCCCATACGAGCAGTACTTC
TRBJ2-7 | TRBV2 | TRBD1 | few | CASSRDSVGDEQYF | TGTGCCAGCAGCCGGGACAGCGTCGGAGACGAGCAGTACTTC
TRBJ2-7 | TRBV6-5 | . | many | CASSYSSGSREQYF | TGTGCCAGCAGTTACTCCTCAGGGTCCCGCGAGCAGTACTTC
TRBJ2-2 | TRBV7-9 | . | . | CASSSERVATGELFF | TGTGCCAGCAGCTCAGAACGGGTTGCGACCGGGGAGCTGTTTTTT
TRBJ2-1 | TRBV6-2/TRBV6-3 | . | . | CASCCWRTKNEQFF | TGTGCCAGCTGCTGTTGGAGGACCAAGAATGAGCAGTTCTTC
TRBJ2-5 | TRBV5-1 | . | once | CASSFGPGSAQETQYF | TGCGCCAGCAGCTTCGGTCCCGGGAGCGCTCAAGAGACCCAGTACTTC
TRBJ2-6 | TRBV7-9 | . | many | CASTTEVGRATGANVLTF | TGTGCCAGCACGACAGAGGTGGGCAGGGCGACTGGGGCCAACGTCCTGACTTTC
TRBJ1-5 | TRBV18 | . | . | CANSSRTDQPQHF | TGTGCCAACTCATCTAGGACAGATCAGCCCCAGCATTTT
TRBJ2-7 | TRBV6-2/TRBV6-3 | . | few | CASSADRGGVSYEQYF | TGTGCCAGCAGTGCCGATAGGGGAGGCGTTTCCTACGAGCAGTACTTC
TRBJ2-1 | TRBV29-1 | . | few | CSVSNDEQFF | TGCAGCGTTTCGAACGATGAGCAGTTCTTC
TRBJ1-1 | TRBV27 | . | . | CASSLRGPTVPVNTEAFF | TGTGCCAGCAGTTTACGGGGGCCGACGGTCCCTGTGAACACTGAAGCTTTCTTT
TRBJ2-7 | TRBV29-1 | . | few | CSAYTAPYEQYF | TGCAGCGCCTACACGGCCCCCTACGAGCAGTACTTC
TRBJ2-3 | TRBV2 | TRBD2 | many | CASSDVAGYLTDTQYF | TGTGCCAGCAGTGATGTAGCGGGATACCTCACAGATACGCAGTATTTT
TRBJ2-3 | TRBV5-1 | TRBD2 | . | CASSFLGLADSDTQYF | TGCGCTAGCAGCTTTTTGGGACTAGCAGATTCGGATACGCAGTATTTT